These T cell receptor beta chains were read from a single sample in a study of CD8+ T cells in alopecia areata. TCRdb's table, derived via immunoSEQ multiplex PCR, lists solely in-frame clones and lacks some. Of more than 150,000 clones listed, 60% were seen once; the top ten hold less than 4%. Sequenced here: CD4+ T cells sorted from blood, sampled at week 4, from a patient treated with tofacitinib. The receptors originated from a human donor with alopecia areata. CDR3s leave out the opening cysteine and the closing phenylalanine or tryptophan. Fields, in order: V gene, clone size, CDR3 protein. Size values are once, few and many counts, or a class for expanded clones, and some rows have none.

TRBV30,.,AWTLSGVYNSPLH
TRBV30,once,ASHIGRSEAF
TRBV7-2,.,ASSFKGDDSYEQY
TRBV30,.,AWRQRGANTGELF
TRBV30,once,AWSVQGKQPQH
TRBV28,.,ASSGQGAEYGYT
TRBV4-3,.,ASSQGTGEETQY
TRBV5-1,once,ASSFERGRNTGELF
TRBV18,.,ASSTQGARSGPGYT
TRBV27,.,ASSFTGQGAYEQY
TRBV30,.,AWSSLGTGVGETQY
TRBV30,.,AWSGGLGYYEQY
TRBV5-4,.,ASGSSGEDTQY
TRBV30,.,AWRGRAVSGANVLT
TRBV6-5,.,ATRTSGGTTDTQY
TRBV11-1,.,ASSADREDEQF
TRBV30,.,AWSVGTALNTEAF
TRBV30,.,AWSVEARLEAF
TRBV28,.,ASSFRSRYEQY
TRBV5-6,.,ASSKLLAKNIQY
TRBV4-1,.,ASSRTGLSGNTIY
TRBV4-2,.,ASSLGTGSHNEQF
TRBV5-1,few,ASSSGLPEVDTQY